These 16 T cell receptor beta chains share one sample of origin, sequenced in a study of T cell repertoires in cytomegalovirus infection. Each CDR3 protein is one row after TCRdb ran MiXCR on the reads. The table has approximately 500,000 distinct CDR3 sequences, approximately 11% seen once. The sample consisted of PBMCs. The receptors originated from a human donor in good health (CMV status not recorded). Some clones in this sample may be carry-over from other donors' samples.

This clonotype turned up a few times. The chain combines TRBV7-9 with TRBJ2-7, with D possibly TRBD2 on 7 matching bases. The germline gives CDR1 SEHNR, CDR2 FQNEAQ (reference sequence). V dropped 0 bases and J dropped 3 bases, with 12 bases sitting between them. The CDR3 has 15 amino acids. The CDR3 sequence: CASSLAGGRYYEQYF. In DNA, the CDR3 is TGTGCCAGCAGCTTAGCGGGGGGGCGATACTACGAGCAGTACTTC.

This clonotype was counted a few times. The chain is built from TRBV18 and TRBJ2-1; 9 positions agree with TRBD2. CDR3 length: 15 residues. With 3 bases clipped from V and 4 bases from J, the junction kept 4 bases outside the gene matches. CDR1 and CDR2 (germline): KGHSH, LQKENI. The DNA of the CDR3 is TGTGCCAGCTCACCGAGTCTAGCGGGATACAATGAGCAGTTCTTC. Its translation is CASSPSLAGYNEQFF.

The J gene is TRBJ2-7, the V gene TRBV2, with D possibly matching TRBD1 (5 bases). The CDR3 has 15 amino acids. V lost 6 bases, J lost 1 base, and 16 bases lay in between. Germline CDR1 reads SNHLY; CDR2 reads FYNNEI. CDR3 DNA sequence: TGTGCCAGCAGCCCGGACAAGAAACCTTCCTACGAGCAGTACTTC. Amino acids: CASSPDKKPSYEQYF.

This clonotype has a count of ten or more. CDR3 sequence: CASSPWRGYEQYF. CDR3 in DNA: TGTGCCAGCAGCCCCTGGCGAGGGTACGAGCAGTACTTC. The chain joins TRBV11-2 to TRBJ2-7; possible D gene TRBD2, 5 bases. Trimming left V 5 bases short and J 4 bases short, with 12 bases between. CDR3 length equals 13 residues. Germline CDR1 SGHAT, CDR2 FQNNGV.

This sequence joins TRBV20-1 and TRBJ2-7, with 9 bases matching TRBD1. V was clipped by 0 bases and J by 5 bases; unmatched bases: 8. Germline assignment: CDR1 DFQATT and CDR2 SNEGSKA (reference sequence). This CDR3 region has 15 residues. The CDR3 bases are TGCAGTGCTAGAGAAGTACGGGACAGGGACCACGAGCAGTACTTC. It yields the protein CSAREVRDRDHEQYF.

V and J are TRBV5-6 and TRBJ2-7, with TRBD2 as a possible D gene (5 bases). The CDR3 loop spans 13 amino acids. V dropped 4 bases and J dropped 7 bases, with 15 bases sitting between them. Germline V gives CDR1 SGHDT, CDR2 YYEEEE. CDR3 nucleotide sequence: TGTGCCAGCAGCCCGACTTTAACGGGGGAGCAGTACTTC. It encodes CASSPTLTGEQYF.

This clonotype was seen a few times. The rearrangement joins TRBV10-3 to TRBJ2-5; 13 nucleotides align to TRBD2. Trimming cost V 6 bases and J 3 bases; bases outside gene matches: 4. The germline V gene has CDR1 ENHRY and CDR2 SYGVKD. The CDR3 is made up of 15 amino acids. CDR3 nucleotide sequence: TGTGCCATCAGCTCCGGACTAGCGGGGGAAGAGACCCAGTACTTC. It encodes CAISSGLAGEETQYF.

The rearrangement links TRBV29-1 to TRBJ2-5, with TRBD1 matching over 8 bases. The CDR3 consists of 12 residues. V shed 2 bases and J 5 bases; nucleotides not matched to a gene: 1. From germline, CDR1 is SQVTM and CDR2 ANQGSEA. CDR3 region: CSVEYRGETQYF. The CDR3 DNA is TGCAGCGTTGAATACAGGGGGGAGACCCAGTACTTC.

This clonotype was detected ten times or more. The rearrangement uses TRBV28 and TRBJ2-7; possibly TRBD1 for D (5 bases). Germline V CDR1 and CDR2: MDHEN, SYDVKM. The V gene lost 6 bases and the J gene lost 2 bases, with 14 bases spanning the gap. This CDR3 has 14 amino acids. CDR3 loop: CASSPVRVAYEQYF. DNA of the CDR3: TGTGCCAGCAGCCCCGTCAGGGTTGCCTACGAGCAGTACTTC.

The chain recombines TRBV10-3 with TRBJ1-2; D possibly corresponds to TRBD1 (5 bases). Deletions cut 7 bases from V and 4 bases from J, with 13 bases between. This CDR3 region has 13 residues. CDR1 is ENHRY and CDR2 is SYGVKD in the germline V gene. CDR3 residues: CAITRQQFYGYTF. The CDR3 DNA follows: TGTGCCATCACTAGACAGCAATTCTATGGCTACACCTTC.

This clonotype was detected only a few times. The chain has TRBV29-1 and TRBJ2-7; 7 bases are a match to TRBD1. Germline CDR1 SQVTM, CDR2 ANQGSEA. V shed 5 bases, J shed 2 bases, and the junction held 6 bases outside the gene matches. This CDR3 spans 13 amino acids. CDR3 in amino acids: CSVRQGRAYEQYF. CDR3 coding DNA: TGCAGCGTTAGACAGGGAAGGGCCTACGAGCAGTACTTC.

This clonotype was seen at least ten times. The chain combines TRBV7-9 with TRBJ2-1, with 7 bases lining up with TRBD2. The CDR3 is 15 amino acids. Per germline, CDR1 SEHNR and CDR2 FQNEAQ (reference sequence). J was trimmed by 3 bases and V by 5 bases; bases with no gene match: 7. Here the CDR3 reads CASSPFRGDYNEQFF. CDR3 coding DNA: TGTGCCAGCAGCCCCTTTCGGGGGGACTACAATGAGCAGTTCTTC. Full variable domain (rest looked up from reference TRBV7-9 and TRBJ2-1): DTGVSQNPRHKITKRGQNVTFRCDPISEHNRLYWYRQTLGQGPEFLTYFQNEAQLEKSRLLSDRFSAERPKGSFSTLEIQRTEQGDSAMYLCASSPFRGDYNEQFFGPGTRLTVL.

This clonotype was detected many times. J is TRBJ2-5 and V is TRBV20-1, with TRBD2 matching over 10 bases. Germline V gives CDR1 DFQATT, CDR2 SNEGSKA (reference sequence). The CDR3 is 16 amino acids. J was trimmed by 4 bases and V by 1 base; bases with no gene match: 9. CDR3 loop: CSARAKKRGGSETQYF. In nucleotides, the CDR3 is TGCAGTGCTAGAGCGAAAAAGCGGGGGGGCTCAGAGACCCAGTACTTC.

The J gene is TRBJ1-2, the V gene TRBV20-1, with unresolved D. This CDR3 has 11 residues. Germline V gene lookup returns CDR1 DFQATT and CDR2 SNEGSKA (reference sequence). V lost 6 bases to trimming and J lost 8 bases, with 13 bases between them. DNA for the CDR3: TGCAGTGCCGGACCGGATTACGGCTACACCTTC. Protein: CSAGPDYGYTF.

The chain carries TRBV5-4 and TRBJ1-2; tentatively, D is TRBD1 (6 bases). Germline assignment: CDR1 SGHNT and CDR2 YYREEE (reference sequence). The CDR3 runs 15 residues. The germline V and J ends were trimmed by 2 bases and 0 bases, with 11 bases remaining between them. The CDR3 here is CASSFGGPTNYGYTF. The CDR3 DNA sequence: TGTGCCAGCAGCTTTGGGGGCCCTACTAACTATGGCTACACCTTC. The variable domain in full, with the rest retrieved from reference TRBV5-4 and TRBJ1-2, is ETGVTQSPTHLIKTRGQQVTLRCSSQSGHNTVSWYQQALGQGPQFIFQYYREEENGRGNFPPRFSGLQFPNYSSELNVNALELDDSALYLCASSFGGPTNYGYTFGSGTRLTVV.

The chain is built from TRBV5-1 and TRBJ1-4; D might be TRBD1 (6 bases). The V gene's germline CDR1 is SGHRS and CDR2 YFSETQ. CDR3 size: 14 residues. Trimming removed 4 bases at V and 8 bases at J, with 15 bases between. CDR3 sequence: CASSAQGLGEKLFF. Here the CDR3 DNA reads TGCGCCAGCAGCGCCCAGGGGCTAGGAGAAAAACTGTTTTTT.